The 18 T cell receptor beta chains listed next were all sequenced from one sample in a study of cytomegalovirus exposure and HLA in healthy donors (TCRdb year 2017). Libraries were made using the immunoSEQ multiplex PCR assay. For the multiplex PCR, a mixture combining 60 forward primers for TCR Vbeta segments and 13 reverse primers for TCR Jbeta segments was used. TCRdb obtained this table from immuneACCESS and retained in-frame rearrangements with V and J assigned. These tables miss some clones; where compared with another copy, unresolved V genes account for less than half of the shortfall, and the remainder is unexplained. This sample is represented by 140,000 or so clones; 76% of them were singletons. The leading ten clones occupy approximately 1.8% of the sample. The source material was PBMCs. Source of these receptors: a middle-aged man in good health and CMV-seronegative.

The count of this clone is one. The chain carries TRBV29-1 and TRBJ2-3, with D possibly being TRBD1 (5 bases). This CDR3 region has 13 residues. Trimming pared 0 bases from V and 3 bases from J, leaving 7 bases between. Germline assignment: CDR1 SQVTM and CDR2 ANQGSEA. CDR3: CSVEDQGTDTQYF. The CDR3 nucleotides are TGCAGCGTTGAAGATCAGGGAACAGATACGCAGTATTTT.

The chain recombines TRBV29-1 with TRBJ2-3; 11 bases match TRBD1. The junction had 3 bases not matched to a gene; V was cut back by 4 bases and J by 3 bases. There are 14 residues in the CDR3. The germline V gene has CDR1 SQVTM and CDR2 ANQGSEA. The CDR3 coding sequence is TGCAGCGTTGTAGGGGACAGGGGGACAGATACGCAGTATTTT. This gives the protein CSVVGDRGTDTQYF.

The chain has TRBV28 and TRBJ2-3; D call uncertain. This CDR3 comprises 12 residues. The V and J ends lost 2 bases and 6 bases respectively, with 6 bases between them. The germline gives CDR1 MDHEN, CDR2 SYDVKM. The DNA for the CDR3 is TGTGCCAGCAGTTTAGCGTTGGATACGCAGTATTTT. It translates to CASSLALDTQYF. Full variable domain (missing parts from reference TRBV28 and TRBJ2-3): DVKVTQSSRYLVKRTGEKVFLECVQDMDHENMFWYRQDPGLGLRLIYFSYDVKMKEKGDIPEGYSVSREKKERFSLILESASTNQTSMYLCASSLALDTQYFGPGTRLTVL.

The V call is TRBV29-1, the J call TRBJ2-5; the match to TRBD1 covers 7 bases. Trimming removed 6 bases from V and 4 bases from J; junction bases left unmatched: 8. CDR1 is SQVTM, CDR2 ANQGSEA, per germline. The CDR3 totals 13 residues. Here the CDR3 reads CSVKERGLETQYF. DNA of the CDR3: TGCAGCGTCAAGGAGAGGGGGCTAGAGACCCAGTACTTC.

The gene calls are TRBV19 and TRBJ2-1, with 9 positions matching TRBD1. Germline lookup yields CDR1 LNHDA and CDR2 SQIVND (reference sequence). CDR3 length: 14 residues. The junction had 1 base not matched to a gene; V was cut back by 1 base and J by 6 bases. The chain's CDR3 is CASSIGTGVNEQFF. CDR3 DNA sequence: TGTGCCAGTAGTATAGGGACAGGGGTCAATGAGCAGTTCTTC.

The V gene is TRBV5-1, the J gene TRBJ1-6; D is possibly TRBD1 (5 bases). Germline assignment: CDR1 SGHRS and CDR2 YFSETQ. Trimming left V 4 bases short and J 9 bases short, with 14 bases between. The CDR3 is 14 residues long. The CDR3: CASSNQGKSSPLHF. The CDR3 coding sequence is TGCGCCAGCAGCAACCAGGGCAAGAGTTCACCCCTCCACTTT.

The chain uses TRBV30 and TRBJ2-3, with 7 bases fitting TRBD1. The CDR3 length is 12 residues. From germline, CDR1 is GTSNPN and CDR2 SVGIG (reference sequence). The ends lost 3 bases at V and 5 bases at J; junction bases unmatched: 2. CDR3 bases: TGTGCCTGGAGCAGGGGGAGAGATACGCAGTATTTT. Encoded protein: CAWSRGRDTQYF. Combining the CDR3 with reference TRBV30 and TRBJ2-3 gives the whole variable domain SQTIHQWPATLVQPVGSPLSLECTVEGTSNPNLYWYRQAAGRGLQLLFYSVGIGQISSEVPQNLSASRPQDRQFILSSKKLLLSDSGFYLCAWSRGRDTQYFGPGTRLTVL.

The table lists this clone with a few counts. V and J are TRBV6-4 and TRBJ2-7, with 8 nucleotides matching TRBD2. V was clipped by 6 bases and J by 3 bases; unmatched bases: 10. CDR3 size: 15 residues. Germline V gene sequence: CDR1 MRHNA, CDR2 SNTAGT. CDR3 sequence reads: CASSAGERGNYEQYF. CDR3 coding DNA: TGTGCCAGCAGCGCCGGGGAGCGGGGGAACTACGAGCAGTACTTC.

The rearrangement uses TRBV5-1 and TRBJ1-1; 8 positions agree with TRBD1. The CDR3 contains 14 residues. Germline CDR1 is SGHRS and CDR2 is YFSETQ. V shed 5 bases and J 1 base; nucleotides not matched to a gene: 4. The CDR3 spells CASSGDRRNTEAFF. In nucleotides, the CDR3 is TGCGCCAGCAGTGGGGACAGGCGGAACACTGAAGCTTTCTTT.

In its sample, this clone was seen a few times. The chain is built from TRBV5-4 and TRBJ2-4; TRBD1 matches at 10 bases. Germline-derived CDR1 and CDR2 are SGHNT and YYREEE (reference sequence). This CDR3 has 20 amino acids. J lost 1 base, V lost 0 bases, and 13 bases had no gene match. The CDR3 region has the DNA TGTGCCAGCAGCTTGGGGCCGGGACAGGGGATGAGGATGGCCAAAAACATTCAGTACTTC. Translating it yields CASSLGPGQGMRMAKNIQYF.

Only a few counts were recorded for this clone. The chain joins TRBV5-4 to TRBJ1-1, with a possible D match to TRBD1 (6 bases). The ends were cut back, 2 bases at V and 3 bases at J, with 14 bases in the middle. CDR3 length: 15 amino acids. CDR1 and CDR2 (germline): SGHNT, YYREEE (reference sequence). In DNA, the CDR3 is TGTGCCAGCAGCTTAACAGGGTTTCTAGACACTGAAGCTTTCTTT. Translated: CASSLTGFLDTEAFF.

The chain joins TRBV7-2 to TRBJ2-3; 9 bases fit TRBD2. CDR1 is SGHTA, CDR2 FQGNSA, per germline. V lost 1 base, J lost 6 bases, and 11 bases stayed unmatched. This CDR3 spans 17 amino acids. The CDR3 sequence: CASSLGFGGGAGDTQYF. The CDR3 coding sequence is TGTGCCAGCAGCTTAGGGTTTGGCGGGGGGGCCGGGGATACGCAGTATTTT.

This clone was counted a few times. The J gene is TRBJ1-6, the V gene TRBV30; 7 nucleotides line up with TRBD1. The CDR3 covers 13 residues. V trimming: 2 bases; J trimming: 12 bases; junction bases outside the gene matches: 7. Per germline, CDR1 GTSNPN and CDR2 SVGIG (reference sequence). This CDR3 reads CAWSIGQELPLHF. CDR3 DNA: TGTGCCTGGAGTATCGGACAGGAGTTACCCCTCCACTTT.

The chain has TRBV4-2 and TRBJ2-3, with TRBD2 matching 7 bases. There are 16 residues in the CDR3. V gave up 5 bases and J gave up 0 bases; unmatched junction bases: 8. CDR1 LGHNA and CDR2 YNFKEQ come from the germline V gene. The CDR3 DNA is TGTGCCAGCAGCTTCCGGGGGGAGTCTAGCACAGATACGCAGTATTTT. Protein product: CASSFRGESSTDTQYF.

V usage is TRBV28 and J usage is TRBJ2-2; TRBD1 is a possible D gene (6 bases). Germline V gene data show CDR1 as MDHEN and CDR2 as SYDVKM. This CDR3 is built from 17 residues. With 4 bases removed from V and 3 bases from J, the gap between germline ends came to 18 bases. This CDR3 is CASSSPRDRMDTGELFF. CDR3 DNA sequence: TGTGCCAGCAGTTCCCCCCGTGACAGGATGGACACCGGGGAGCTGTTTTTT.

The rearrangement joins TRBV9 to TRBJ2-1; weak D call: TRBD2 (5 bases). There are 17 residues in the CDR3. The V end was cut by 3 bases, the J end by 0 bases, with 16 bases between. In germline, CDR1 is SGDLS, CDR2 YYNGEE. The CDR3 bases are TGTGCCAGCAGCGACAATCCTCGGGGATACTCCTACAATGAGCAGTTCTTC. Translated, it gives CASSDNPRGYSYNEQFF.

V is TRBV2 and J is TRBJ2-5; possible D gene TRBD1, 5 bases. The CDR3 loop spans 15 amino acids. CDR1 and CDR2 from the germline V gene are SNHLY and FYNNEI. Trimming removed 1 base from V and 7 bases from J, with 16 bases in between. The CDR3 sequence: CASSEGGLVLGTQYF. The DNA of the CDR3 is TGTGCCAGCAGTGAAGGGGGCCTAGTATTGGGGACCCAGTACTTC.

The chain has TRBV5-1 and TRBJ2-3; 11 nucleotides line up with TRBD2. The CDR3 has 18 residues. Per germline, CDR1 SGHRS and CDR2 YFSETQ. V lost 1 base, J lost 2 bases, and 9 bases stayed unmatched. Here the CDR3 DNA reads TGCGCCAGCAGCTTGTCGACTAGCGGGGCCCTTTCCACAGATACGCAGTATTTT. This gives the protein CASSLSTSGALSTDTQYF.